Described below is a single TCR beta chain sequence and its context. The data stem from a study of T cells after yellow fever vaccination. One entry per CDR3 protein, called by TCRdb with MiXCR from the 5' RACE reads. Here the sample spans 250,000 to 300,000 distinct CDR3 sequences, over 10% being singletons. The germline V gene has CDR1 SEHNR and CDR2 FQNEAQ (reference sequence). The CDR3 consists of 16 residues. V lost 1 base, J lost 4 bases, and 15 bases lay in between. The V gene is TRBV7-9, the J gene TRBJ2-3; perhaps TRBD2 as D (5 bases). This receptor was taken from a man between 25 and 39 years old who received the YFV17D yellow fever vaccine. Specimen: CD4+ T cells sorted from PBMCs, collected 45 days after the yellow fever booster vaccination. DNA of the CDR3: TGTGCCAGCAGCTTAGGAGGGAATGAATTTTCAGATACGCAGTATTTT. This sequence encodes CASSLGGNEFSDTQYF.